This TCR beta chain stems from a study of monozygotic twins with inflammatory bowel disease. Blood samples measuring roughly 2.5 ml were taken per donor. TCRdb re-called the 5' RACE reads and gives one entry per CDR3 protein, without DNA. The sample has approximately 330,000 distinct CDR3 sequences. Sequenced material: blood. This clonotype was obtained from a human donor with ulcerative colitis or Crohn's disease, or a healthy co-twin of an affected twin (not recorded which).

This chain's CDR3 is CSAPDRENLYEQYF. The chain links TRBV20-1 to TRBJ2-7; with no DNA, the TCRdb D assignment of TRBD1 cannot be verified. Germline CDR1 and CDR2: DFQATT and SNEGSKA (reference sequence). This CDR3 contains 14 residues.